One sample yielded the 16 T cell receptor beta chains listed below, sequenced in a study of Tregs in tolerant kidney transplant recipients. Profiled with immunoSEQ multiplex PCR; TCRdb holds only in-frame clones, not every one. Among tens of thousands of clones listed, 84% were seen once. Sequencing was performed on CD4+ T cells from blood. The receptors here all came from a human donor in good health.

The V gene is TRBV5-3, the J gene TRBJ2-7, with TRBD2 as a possible D gene (5 bases). TRBV5-3 carries the ORF label, with uncertain function. CDR3 length equals 15 residues. V lost 4 bases, J lost 3 bases, and 17 bases lay in between. The CDR3 protein is CARSPPREGRYEQYF. The CDR3 region has the DNA TGTGCCAGAAGCCCTCCGAGGGAAGGTCGCTACGAGCAGTACTTC.

The chain joins TRBV7-2 to TRBJ2-1; TRBD2 agrees at 15 bases. Trimming removed 5 bases from V and 6 bases from J; junction bases left unmatched: 2. Per the germline V gene, CDR1 is SGHTA and CDR2 is FQGNSA. The CDR3 consists of 15 residues. The chain's CDR3 is CASSRGLAGGNEQFF. DNA for the CDR3: TGTGCCAGCAGCCGGGGACTAGCGGGAGGCAATGAGCAGTTCTTC.

V and J are TRBV11-3 and TRBJ2-1, with D hard to call. V lost 3 bases and J 7 bases, leaving 4 bases between the germline ends. The CDR3 is 11 residues long. Germline CDR1 reads SGHNT; CDR2 reads YENEEA. This CDR3 reads CASSFSNEQFF. The DNA for the CDR3 is TGTGCCAGCAGCTTTAGTAATGAGCAGTTCTTC.

This chain links TRBV6-5 with TRBJ2-3, with D unclear. Germline lookup yields CDR1 MNHEY and CDR2 SVGAGI. This CDR3 is built from 14 residues. Trimming took 2 bases from V and 7 from J, leaving 13 bases between them. The CDR3 here is CASSYARASYTQYF. The CDR3 region has the DNA TGTGCCAGCAGTTACGCCCGGGCGTCGTATACGCAGTATTTT.

The chain links TRBV27 to TRBJ2-3; weak D call: TRBD2 (5 bases). CDR1 is MNHEY and CDR2 is SMNVEV in the germline V gene (reference sequence). The CDR3 is made up of 13 amino acids. V lost 7 bases to trimming and J lost 1 base, with 9 bases between them. The CDR3 is CASIAHGTDTQYF. CDR3 in DNA: TGTGCCAGCATAGCGCATGGCACAGATACGCAGTATTTT.

This clone was detected once. J is TRBJ1-2 and V is TRBV5-8, with D perhaps TRBD1 (6 bases). Germline V lookup: CDR1 SGHTS, CDR2 YDEGEE. The CDR3 spans 16 residues. Between the trimmed V and J ends, which lost 0 bases and 6 bases, there was a span of 18 bases. The CDR3 reads CASSLAGGHRVDGYTF. DNA of the CDR3: TGTGCCAGCAGCTTGGCCGGAGGGCACAGGGTTGATGGCTACACCTTC.

The chain employs TRBV29-1 and TRBJ1-2, with 8 positions matching TRBD1. The CDR3 runs 14 residues. Germline V gene data show CDR1 as SQVTM and CDR2 as ANQGSEA. Trimming cost V 0 bases and J 4 bases; bases outside gene matches: 4. CDR3 nucleotides: TGCAGCGTTGAAGAAGCAGGGGGCGGCTATGGCTACACCTTC. Its translation: CSVEEAGGGYGYTF.

The chain links TRBV14 to TRBJ2-7; no clear D. Germline CDR1 and CDR2: SGHDN and FVKESK. CDR3 size: 12 residues. Trimming shortened V by 3 bases and J by 2 bases, and 5 bases separated the two germline ends. The CDR3 reads CASSHSAYEQYF. CDR3 bases: TGTGCCAGCAGCCACTCAGCCTACGAGCAGTACTTC.

The chain is built from TRBV11-2 and TRBJ2-3; no clear D. The length of the CDR3 is 13 residues. The germline CDR1 and CDR2 sequences are SGHAT and FQNNGV. The V and J ends lost 4 bases and 14 bases respectively, with 19 bases between them. DNA for the CDR3: TGTGCCAGCAGCTCACCCCGAAAACCCCGGATGTATTTT. Residues: CASSSPRKPRMYF.

The chain combines TRBV10-3 with TRBJ2-7; the D call may be TRBD1 or TRBD2 (6 bases each). The CDR3 sequence is 14 residues long. V lost 3 bases, J lost 3 bases, and 12 bases lay in between. Germline V gene lookup returns CDR1 ENHRY and CDR2 SYGVKD. CDR3 sequence reads: CAISERGDFYEQYF. CDR3 in DNA: TGTGCCATCAGTGAAAGGGGGGATTTCTACGAGCAGTACTTC.

The V and J genes are TRBV5-1 and TRBJ1-2; no clear D gene. The CDR3 is 15 amino acids. V lost 0 bases to trimming and J lost 3 bases, with 12 bases between them. Germline lookup yields CDR1 SGHRS and CDR2 YFSETQ. This chain's CDR3 is CASSLDNSPYYGYTF. The CDR3 DNA follows: TGCGCCAGCAGCTTGGACAACTCCCCCTACTATGGCTACACCTTC.

The V gene is TRBV5-5, the J gene TRBJ1-5, with TRBD1 matching over 12 bases. The trim removed 0 bases at V and 2 bases at J, leaving 9 bases unmatched. The germline V gene encodes CDR1 SGHKS and CDR2 YYEKEE (reference sequence). This CDR3 contains 19 residues. CDR3 amino acids: CASSLDPGQGAGGNQPQHF. The DNA of the CDR3 is TGTGCCAGCAGCTTGGACCCGGGACAGGGGGCAGGGGGCAATCAGCCCCAGCATTTT.

The chain has TRBV6-1 and TRBJ1-4; D is possibly TRBD1 (5 bases). Germline CDR1 reads MNHNS; CDR2 reads SASEGT. The CDR3 consists of 16 residues. V was pared by 2 bases and J by 10 bases, with 20 bases between. CDR3 coding DNA: TGTGCCAGCAGTGAACCCGGGGGGTGGGACCCGGGAAAACTGTTTTTT. Translation: CASSEPGGWDPGKLFF.

The rearrangement joins TRBV19 to TRBJ1-5; D is undetermined. There are 14 residues in the CDR3. CDR1 is LNHDA, CDR2 SQIVND, per germline (reference sequence). V dropped 5 bases and J dropped 3 bases, with 11 bases sitting between them. For the CDR3, the DNA is TGTGCCAGTAGTTTAAACGGACTCAATCAGCCCCAGCATTTT. As protein: CASSLNGLNQPQHF.

This rearrangement joins TRBV11-2 to TRBJ1-3; weak D call: TRBD1 (6 bases). Trimming left V 1 base short and J 8 bases short, with 12 bases between. In germline, CDR1 is SGHAT, CDR2 FQNNGV. CDR3 length: 14 amino acids. The CDR3 is CASSLGRGRDTIYF. The CDR3 nucleotides read TGTGCCAGCAGCTTAGGCAGGGGTAGAGACACCATATATTTT.

CDR3 protein: CASSLGARREQYF. CDR3 in DNA: TGTGCCAGCAGCTTGGGGGCCAGAAGGGAGCAGTACTTC. V is TRBV7-2 and J is TRBJ2-7, with a tentative D call TRBD1 (6 bases). The V end lost 3 bases, the J end lost 7 bases, and 13 bases lay between the germline ends. The CDR3 spans 13 residues. Germline lookup yields CDR1 SGHTA and CDR2 FQGNSA.